The 4 T cell receptor beta chains below come from one sample, sequenced in a study of blood T cell repertoires in COVID-19 (dated by TCRdb to about 2020). The method was the immunoSEQ multiplex PCR assay. Drawn from immuneACCESS, this table holds only the in-frame rearrangements with V and J called that TCRdb kept. Clones are partly lost; checked studies trace under half to an unresolved V gene and leave the rest unexplained. The sample yields fewer than 85,000 clones; about 74% were counted once. About 2.5% of the sample is taken by the ten largest. Material: peripheral blood. The source of these receptors is a human donor with acute or convalescent COVID-19. The donor label of this sample is uncertain.

The rearrangement uses TRBV2 and TRBJ2-7; 10 nucleotides agree with TRBD2. Germline CDR1 and CDR2: SNHLY and FYNNEI. V was pared by 6 bases and J by 2 bases, with 10 bases of the junction left unmatched. This CDR3 region has 16 residues. CDR3 bases: TGTGCCAGCAGCTCCGCCCAGCTAGCGGGAGCCTACGAGCAGTACTTC. Protein product: CASSSAQLAGAYEQYF. The entire variable domain, with the rest obtained from reference TRBV2 and TRBJ2-7, is as follows: EPEVTQTPSHQVTQMGQEVILRCVPISNHLYFYWYRQILGQKVEFLVSFYNNEISEKSEIFDDQFSVERPDGSNFTLKIRSTKLEDSAMYFCASSSAQLAGAYEQYFGPGTRLTVT.

The chain links TRBV5-1 to TRBJ1-6; 10 bases map to TRBD1. Unmatched junction bases numbered 4, after V lost 3 bases and J lost 7 bases. Per germline, CDR1 SGHRS and CDR2 YFSETQ. This CDR3 has 15 amino acids. CDR3 DNA sequence: TGCGCCAGCAGCTCGGGACAGGGGAAAAATTCACCCCTCCACTTT. It specifies CASSSGQGKNSPLHF.

The chain employs TRBV7-3 and TRBJ1-6; 7 nucleotides line up with TRBD1. Trimming took 2 bases from V and 7 from J; bases not matched to a gene: 5. Germline V lookup: CDR1 SGHTA, CDR2 FQGTGA. The CDR3 length is 15 residues. CDR3 DNA: TGTGCCAGCAGCTTAGGGACAGCGAGAAATTCACCCCTCCACTTT. It is translated as CASSLGTARNSPLHF.

This chain links TRBV6-5 with TRBJ2-5; D perhaps matches TRBD1 (5 bases). CDR3 length: 12 amino acids. Per the germline V gene, CDR1 is MNHEY and CDR2 is SVGAGI. V was cut by 5 bases and J by 5 bases, with 9 bases left in between. CDR3 sequence reads: CASSQYRETQYF. The CDR3 DNA follows: TGTGCCAGCAGTCAATACAGGGAGACCCAGTACTTC.